In this sample, the clone carrying this T cell receptor (beta chain) turned up a few times. Its specificity is not known. This sample stems from a study of identical twins. Study observations and caveats: Partly confounded zero-insertion analyses could result from invariant MAIT and iNKT cells.

MiXCR was run by TCRdb on the 5' RACE reads, yielding one entry per CDR3 protein. The table records around 250,000 distinct CDR3 sequences, over 5% of them present only once. Trimming took off 0 bases at V and 3 bases at J, with 14 bases between the two ends. There are 16 residues in the CDR3. Looked up from germline, CDR1 is MNHEY and CDR2 is SVGAGI. The same sample was also used in a study of T cells expressing NK-cell markers. As that study records: T cells sorted in several experiments were restricted to alpha-beta TCR T cells by an anti-gamma-delta TCR antibody.

This chain uses TRBV6-5 with TRBJ1-2, with D possibly TRBD1 on 5 matching bases. Sequenced: CD8+ T cells sorted from blood. This clonotype originated in a woman aged 18-29 years in good health. The CDR3 nucleotides are TGTGCCAGCAGTTACTCGGGGGGAGCCTCCCACTATGGCTACACCTTC. It codes for CASSYSGGASHYGYTF.